The 5 T cell receptor beta chains given below trace back to one sample, sequenced in a study of cytomegalovirus exposure and HLA in healthy donors. The PCR had 60 Vbeta and 13 Jbeta primers. This table comes from immunoSEQ multiplex PCR, and its TCRdb copy is limited to in-frame clones, with some not included. This repertoire shows around 200,000 clones, 60% to 80% found once; its top ten account for around 1.8%. The specimen sequenced was PBMCs. The receptors were sampled from a man aged 18 to 29 in good health and CMV-seronegative.

The rearrangement joins TRBV4-3 to TRBJ2-7; tentatively, D is TRBD2 (6 bases). Trimming stripped 1 base from V and 5 bases from J, with 9 bases between. Germline V CDR1 and CDR2: LGHNA, YSLEER. The CDR3 covers 13 residues. CDR3 DNA sequence: TGCGCCAGCAGCCAAGTTGGAGGGGACGAGCAGTACTTC. Encoded protein: CASSQVGGDEQYF.

This chain connects TRBV7-2 to TRBJ1-1; no firm D call. Trimming left V 7 bases short and J 3 bases short, with 9 bases between. The CDR3 contains 12 residues. Looked up from germline, CDR1 is SGHTA and CDR2 is FQGNSA. CDR3: CASTHSYTEAFF. In DNA, the CDR3 is TGTGCCAGCACCCACAGCTACACTGAAGCTTTCTTT. The variable domain in full, completed from reference TRBV7-2 and TRBJ1-1, reads GAGVSQSPSNKVTEKGKDVELRCDPISGHTALYWYRQSLGQGLEFLIYFQGNSAPDKSGLPSDRFSAERTGGSVSTLTIQRTQQEDSAVYLCASTHSYTEAFFGQGTRLTVV.

The J gene is TRBJ2-1, the V gene TRBV15, with TRBD2 identical over 11 bases. Per germline, CDR1 LNHNV and CDR2 YYDKDF (reference sequence). The CDR3 extends over 19 amino acids. The ends lost 1 base at V and 7 bases at J; junction bases unmatched: 15. In DNA form, the CDR3 reads TGTGCCACCAGCAGAGGGCTCGGGGATAGCGGGGGGGCGCCAAATGAGCAGTTCTTC. This encodes CATSRGLGDSGGAPNEQFF.

J is TRBJ1-1 and V is TRBV29-1, with 8 positions matching TRBD1. The ends lost 6 bases at V and 0 bases at J; junction bases unmatched: 6. CDR1 and CDR2 from the germline V gene are SQVTM and ANQGSEA. The CDR3 is 14 amino acids. The CDR3 loop reads CSVTGAGMNTEAFF. The DNA for the CDR3 is TGCAGCGTGACAGGGGCAGGCATGAACACTGAAGCTTTCTTT.

The chain is built from TRBV21-1 and TRBJ1-1; TRBD1 reflects the table's D call only, with no check against the DNA. TRBV21-1 constitutes a pseudogene. The CDR3 runs 17 residues. The CDR3 DNA is TGTGCCAGCAGCAAAGCGCGGGCAGGGGGCGTTGGCACTGAAGCTTTCTTT. It translates to CASSKARAGGVGTEAFF.